The 10 T cell receptor beta chains presented below share a single source sample, sequenced in a study of cytomegalovirus exposure and HLA in healthy donors. Researchers ran the PCR with 60 Vbeta and 13 Jbeta primers. Repertoires were generated with immunoSEQ multiplex PCR, while TCRdb's copy carries only in-frame clones and drops some. This sample yields 160,000 or so clones, of which roughly 85% are seen a single time; 2.1% belongs to the top ten. The sample taken for sequencing was PBMCs. All receptors come from a man aged 40-55 years in good health and CMV-seronegative.

The chain combines TRBV19 with TRBJ2-1; D is uncertain. V was trimmed by 5 bases and J by 3 bases, leaving 5 bases between them. CDR1 is LNHDA, CDR2 SQIVND, per germline (reference sequence). This CDR3 region has 12 residues. CDR3 protein: CASSPNYNEQFF. DNA of the CDR3: TGTGCCAGTAGTCCAAACTACAATGAGCAGTTCTTC.

The chain uses TRBV7-6 and TRBJ2-1, with 10 bases lining up with TRBD2. The CDR3 has 13 amino acids. In germline, CDR1 is SGHVS, CDR2 FNYEAQ. Germline trimming cut 8 bases from V and 6 bases from J; bases unmatched to any gene: 4. The CDR3 sequence is CASSASGSNEQFF. In DNA, the CDR3 is TGTGCCAGCTCGGCTAGCGGGAGCAATGAGCAGTTCTTC.

This chain connects TRBV29-1 to TRBJ2-2; 7 positions agree with TRBD2. CDR3 length: 15 residues. From germline, CDR1 is SQVTM and CDR2 ANQGSEA. The V gene end was trimmed by 0 bases and the J gene end by 6 bases; junction bases not matched to a gene: 7. As DNA, the CDR3 is TGCAGCGTTGAAGACGGGACTATTGCGTCCGGGGAGCTGTTTTTT. Translating gives CSVEDGTIASGELFF.

The V and J genes are TRBV7-6 and TRBJ1-3; D is uncertain. The CDR3 covers 16 residues. Deletions cut 1 base from V and 0 bases from J, with 10 bases between. Germline V lookup: CDR1 SGHVS, CDR2 FNYEAQ. The DNA for the CDR3 is TGTGCCAGCAGCTTAGGTAGTCTATTCTCTGGAAACACCATATATTTT. Protein: CASSLGSLFSGNTIYF.

This chain uses TRBV29-1 with TRBJ2-2, with 8 bases that match TRBD1. This CDR3 has 14 amino acids. Looked up from germline, CDR1 is SQVTM and CDR2 is ANQGSEA. V lost 7 bases to trimming and J lost 0 bases; unmatched junction nucleotides: 4. CDR3 DNA sequence: TGCAGCGCAAAGGGACAGGCGAACACCGGGGAGCTGTTTTTT. Its protein product is CSAKGQANTGELFF.

The V call is TRBV29-1, the J call TRBJ2-2, with D perhaps matching TRBD2 (6 bases). The germline V gene encodes CDR1 SQVTM and CDR2 ANQGSEA. Trimming shortened V by 6 bases and J by 1 base, and 15 bases separated the two germline ends. The CDR3 has 15 amino acids. The CDR3 coding sequence is TGCAGCGTCCCGGGTAGCGGAGGGAACACCGGGGAGCTGTTTTTT. This gives the protein CSVPGSGGNTGELFF.

The chain uses TRBV4-2 and TRBJ2-7, with a weak D call TRBD2 (7 bases). This CDR3 comprises 17 residues. Germline V gives CDR1 LGHNA, CDR2 YNFKEQ. The V gene lost 2 bases and the J gene lost 2 bases, with 19 bases spanning the gap. CDR3 protein: CASSQRGGRLAAYEQYF. DNA for the CDR3: TGTGCCAGCAGCCAAAGAGGGGGGAGACTAGCTGCCTACGAGCAGTACTTC.

The chain links TRBV5-5 to TRBJ2-7; perhaps TRBD1 as D (6 bases). The ends were cut back, 2 bases at V and 7 bases at J, with 16 bases in the middle. Germline V gene lookup returns CDR1 SGHKS and CDR2 YYEKEE (reference sequence). The CDR3 runs to 14 residues. The chain's CDR3 is CASSFPGVVQEQYF. DNA of the CDR3: TGTGCCAGCAGCTTCCCAGGGGTTGTGCAAGAGCAGTACTTC.

The V gene is TRBV27, the J gene TRBJ2-3; 8 positions agree with TRBD2. Germline CDR1 MNHEY, CDR2 SMNVEV (reference sequence). V lost 6 bases and J lost 2; bases outside the gene matches: 4. This CDR3 is 14 amino acids long. This CDR3 is CASSSGRATDTQYF. Here the CDR3 DNA reads TGTGCCAGCAGCAGCGGGAGAGCCACAGATACGCAGTATTTT.

The genes are TRBV21-1 and TRBJ2-2; TRBD1 is the table's D call and was not checked against the DNA. TRBV21-1 counts as a pseudogene. This CDR3 region has 19 residues. DNA of the CDR3: TGTGCCAGCAGCAAAAAACAAAGGGACAGGTGCAGGAAGAGGAGGGAGCTGTTTTTT. It codes for CASSKKQRDRCRKRRELFF.